Shown below are 32 T cell receptor beta chains from a single sample sequenced in a study of blood T cell repertoires in COVID-19. Clones were read by immunoSEQ multiplex PCR, and TCRdb kept only the in-frame ones, dropping some. The data contain around 300,000 clones, around 90% of them seen just once; the ten biggest clones take up approximately 1%. The sequenced material came from PBMCs or T cells enriched from blood (not recorded which). Source of these receptors: a woman in her twenties or thirties who had recovered from COVID-19.

The gene calls are TRBV2 and TRBJ1-5, with 7 bases matching TRBD1. The CDR3 loop spans 17 amino acids. Germline lookup yields CDR1 SNHLY and CDR2 FYNNEI. V trimming: 4 bases; J trimming: 3 bases; junction bases outside the gene matches: 12. CDR3 nucleotides: TGTGCCAGCAGTGCGGGTGGGACAGCCTATACCAATCAGCCCCAGCATTTT. Translated, it gives CASSAGGTAYTNQPQHF.

The chain links TRBV7-2 to TRBJ2-7, with D perhaps matching TRBD1 (5 bases). CDR1 is SGHTA and CDR2 is FQGNSA in the germline V gene. The CDR3 runs to 14 residues. The ends were cut back, 3 bases at V and 4 bases at J, with 13 bases in the middle. CDR3 coding DNA: TGTGCCAGCAGCTTGAGTAGGGGCCGTTACGAGCAGTACTTC. Encoded protein: CASSLSRGRYEQYF.

The J gene is TRBJ1-5, the V gene TRBV15; 9 nucleotides align to TRBD1. The CDR3 is 17 amino acids. Germline CDR1 LNHNV, CDR2 YYDKDF (reference sequence). With V trimmed by 3 bases and J by 4 bases, 10 bases remained unmatched. In nucleotides, the CDR3 is TGTGCCACCAGCAGTAAAGCACCCGGGACAGGGAATCAGCCCCAGCATTTT. Its protein is CATSSKAPGTGNQPQHF.

In DNA form, the CDR3 reads TGTGCCAGCAGCCAAGTCTCTAGCGTGTGGTACTTC. Translated: CASSQVSSVWYF. This chain connects TRBV14 to TRBJ2-7, with a tentative D call TRBD2 (6 bases). CDR3 length: 12 amino acids. From germline, CDR1 is SGHDN and CDR2 FVKESK. Trimming took off 1 base at V and 12 bases at J, with 13 bases between the two ends.

The V gene is TRBV10-2, the J gene TRBJ2-3; TRBD1 matches at 7 bases. CDR1 is WSHSY and CDR2 is SAAADI in the germline V gene. The CDR3 is 12 residues long. Unmatched junction bases numbered 4, after V lost 8 bases and J lost 5 bases. The CDR3 loop reads CASEGAKDTQYF. DNA for the CDR3: TGCGCCAGCGAGGGGGCAAAAGATACGCAGTATTTT.

The rearrangement links TRBV6-5 to TRBJ2-7; 9 positions agree with TRBD2. J lost 3 bases, V lost 5 bases, and 5 bases had no gene match. The germline CDR1 and CDR2 sequences are MNHEY and SVGAGI. The CDR3 runs to 14 residues. The CDR3 reads CASSPLAGLYEQYF. The CDR3 DNA sequence: TGTGCCAGCAGTCCTCTAGCGGGACTCTACGAGCAGTACTTC.

V gene TRBV24-1 combines with J gene TRBJ2-1, with D possibly matching TRBD1 (6 bases). This CDR3 is built from 19 residues. Germline V gene lookup returns CDR1 KGHDR and CDR2 SFDVKD. V was clipped by 4 bases and J by 6 bases, with 27 bases between them. The CDR3 bases are TGTGCCACCAGTGACAGAACAGGGCAAGAGGGCAGGGCTCTCAATGAGCAGTTCTTC. Translated: CATSDRTGQEGRALNEQFF.

The rearrangement joins TRBV28 to TRBJ1-6, with 10 positions matching TRBD1. Germline CDR1 and CDR2: MDHEN and SYDVKM. The CDR3 runs to 15 residues. V was clipped by 2 bases and J by 9 bases; unmatched bases: 4. The CDR3 bases are TGTGCCAGCAGTTTAAGGACAGGGGGTACTTCACCCCTCCACTTT. Translated: CASSLRTGGTSPLHF.

The genes are TRBV5-1 and TRBJ2-7; 14 nucleotides agree with TRBD2. CDR1 is SGHRS and CDR2 is YFSETQ in the germline V gene. The CDR3 is made up of 15 amino acids. J lost 4 bases, V lost 2 bases, and 2 bases had no gene match. In DNA form, the CDR3 reads TGCGCCAGCAGCTTAGGGACTAGCGGGAGTTACGAGCAGTACTTC. Protein: CASSLGTSGSYEQYF.

J is TRBJ1-4 and V is TRBV18, with 9 bases lining up with TRBD1. Germline-derived CDR1 and CDR2 are KGHSH and LQKENI. The CDR3 spans 16 residues. With V trimmed by 3 bases and J by 2 bases, 4 bases remained unmatched. Here the CDR3 reads CASSPDRGSTNEKLFF. As DNA, the CDR3 is TGTGCCAGCTCACCCGACAGGGGGTCTACTAATGAAAAACTGTTTTTT.

The genes are TRBV15 and TRBJ1-5; no clear D gene. Between the trimmed V and J ends, which lost 5 bases and 0 bases, there was a span of 11 bases. Per the germline V gene, CDR1 is LNHNV and CDR2 is YYDKDF (reference sequence). This CDR3 has 15 amino acids. The CDR3 sequence: CATSARHGSNQPQHF. The DNA for the CDR3 is TGTGCCACCAGCGCGAGACACGGTAGCAATCAGCCCCAGCATTTT.

CDR3 loop: CASSSRAVSADTQYF. The CDR3 DNA reads TGTGCCAGCAGTTCGAGAGCGGTATCGGCAGATACGCAGTATTTT. The chain joins TRBV27 to TRBJ2-3; D is possibly TRBD2 (5 bases). The germline V gene has CDR1 MNHEY and CDR2 SMNVEV (reference sequence). The V gene lost 4 bases and the J gene lost 4 bases, with 15 bases spanning the gap. This CDR3 spans 15 amino acids.

This chain's CDR3 is CSVEGGGGYGYTF. The DNA of the CDR3 is TGCAGCGTTGAAGGGGGAGGGGGCTATGGCTACACCTTC. The genes are TRBV29-1 and TRBJ1-2; D possibly corresponds to TRBD1 (6 bases). Germline CDR1 and CDR2: SQVTM and ANQGSEA. The CDR3 extends over 13 amino acids. V was clipped by 1 base and J by 4 bases, with 10 bases between them.

This clone was seen a single time. The V gene is TRBV7-3, the J gene TRBJ1-1, with D possibly TRBD1 on 5 matching bases. From germline, CDR1 is SGHTA and CDR2 FQGTGA. CDR3 length equals 13 residues. Trimming took 5 bases from V and 3 from J, leaving 10 bases between them. The chain's CDR3 is CASSILGDTEAFF. The CDR3 nucleotides are TGTGCCAGCAGCATTCTAGGGGACACTGAAGCTTTCTTT.

The V gene is TRBV30, the J gene TRBJ1-2; D may be TRBD1 (5 bases). The germline V gene has CDR1 GTSNPN and CDR2 SVGIG (reference sequence). With 2 bases removed from V and 4 bases from J, the gap between germline ends came to 17 bases. This CDR3 is 15 amino acids long. The CDR3 DNA reads as TGTGCCTGGAGTTTCAGGGTTCCCCGCGCCTATGGCTACACCTTC. Encoded protein: CAWSFRVPRAYGYTF.

This clone was observed a few times. The chain links TRBV7-9 to TRBJ1-3; weak D call: TRBD1 (5 bases). Germline CDR1 and CDR2: SEHNR and FQNEAQ (reference sequence). V was trimmed by 4 bases and J by 7 bases, leaving 11 bases between them. CDR3 length equals 13 residues. CDR3 protein: CASSSGLDNTIYF. The CDR3 DNA follows: TGTGCCAGCAGCTCGGGACTGGACAACACCATATATTTT.

This CDR3 reads CASSPGQGAPGELFF. In nucleotides, the CDR3 is TGTGCCAGCAGTCCGGGACAGGGGGCTCCCGGGGAGCTGTTTTTT. The chain links TRBV2 to TRBJ2-2, with 12 positions matching TRBD1. V shed 5 bases and J 6 bases; nucleotides not matched to a gene: 4. CDR3 length equals 15 residues. Per the germline V gene, CDR1 is SNHLY and CDR2 is FYNNEI.

The chain combines TRBV5-4 with TRBJ2-1, with 14 bases aligning to TRBD2. V lost 7 bases to trimming and J lost 8 bases; unmatched junction nucleotides: 11. CDR3 length equals 16 residues. In germline, CDR1 is SGHNT, CDR2 YYREEE (reference sequence). The CDR3 DNA reads TGTGCCAGCCGCCCGATGGGACTAGCGGGAGTCTATGAGCAGTTCTTC. Protein: CASRPMGLAGVYEQFF.

The chain has TRBV12-5 and TRBJ1-1; D gene ambiguous. There are 16 residues in the CDR3. Germline lookup yields CDR1 LGHNT and CDR2 FRNRAP. Trimming took off 2 bases at V and 5 bases at J, with 18 bases between the two ends. This CDR3 reads CASGLYAGFLRTEAFF. DNA for the CDR3: TGTGCTAGTGGTTTGTATGCGGGATTTCTTAGGACTGAAGCTTTCTTT.

The V and J genes are TRBV21-1 and TRBJ2-3; the DNA was not compared with TRBD2, the D call given in the table. TRBV21-1 is shown as a pseudogene. The CDR3 has 11 residues. The CDR3 protein is CASSNGDTQYF. The DNA of the CDR3 is TGTGCCAGCAGCAACGGAGATACGCAGTATTTT.

This clone was picked up a small number of times. The chain combines TRBV12-3 or TRBV12-4 with TRBJ2-7; 7 bases fit TRBD1. Trimming at V came to 7 bases and at J to 3 bases, leaving 6 bases not matched to a gene. The CDR3 totals 13 residues. CDR3 region: CASTGTAFYEQYF. In nucleotides, the CDR3 is TGTGCCAGCACCGGGACAGCATTCTACGAGCAGTACTTC.

The chain joins TRBV25-1 to TRBJ2-7; 15 bases line up with TRBD2. Germline trimming cut 3 bases from V and 4 bases from J; bases unmatched to any gene: 10. Per germline, CDR1 MGHDK and CDR2 SYGVNS. CDR3 size: 18 residues. Here the CDR3 DNA reads TGTGCCAGCAGTGATTCCCCGGGGGGACTAGCGGGAGGTTACGAGCAGTACTTC. Amino acids: CASSDSPGGLAGGYEQYF.

A remark on this clone: At the DNA level, this CDR3 is encoded by other sequences in the same sample as well. The J gene is TRBJ2-3, the V gene TRBV5-1; TRBD1 matches 8 bases. J lost 1 base, V lost 5 bases, and 3 bases had no gene match. The CDR3 length is 14 residues. Germline V lookup: CDR1 SGHRS, CDR2 YFSETQ. Here the CDR3 reads CASSLQGGTDTQYF. In nucleotides, the CDR3 is TGCGCCAGCAGTTTACAGGGGGGCACAGATACGCAGTATTTT.

The chain uses TRBV9 and TRBJ2-3; the match to TRBD1 covers 11 bases. The trim removed 0 bases at V and 5 bases at J, leaving 2 bases unmatched. Germline assignment: CDR1 SGDLS and CDR2 YYNGEE. The CDR3 has 15 residues. CDR3 region: CASSVGGTGGDTQYF. CDR3 nucleotides: TGTGCCAGCAGCGTAGGAGGGACAGGGGGAGATACGCAGTATTTT.

The chain recombines TRBV5-1 with TRBJ2-5; D possibly corresponds to TRBD2 (6 bases). Between the trimmed V and J ends, which lost 0 bases and 3 bases, there was a span of 9 bases. Germline V gene lookup returns CDR1 SGHRS and CDR2 YFSETQ. The CDR3 loop spans 14 amino acids. The CDR3 sequence: CASSLVPGEETQYF. Written as DNA, the CDR3 is TGCGCCAGCAGCTTGGTTCCGGGAGAAGAGACCCAGTACTTC. The full variable domain, in which reference TRBV5-1 and TRBJ2-5 provide the parts outside the CDR3, is KAGVTQTPRYLIKTRGQQVTLSCSPISGHRSVSWYQQTPGQGLQFLFEYFSETQRNKGNFPGRFSGRQFSNSRSEMNVSTLELGDSALYLCASSLVPGEETQYFGPGTRLLVL.

This chain links TRBV9 with TRBJ2-1, with 11 positions matching TRBD2. Germline-derived CDR1 and CDR2 are SGDLS and YYNGEE. V gave up 1 base and J gave up 10 bases; unmatched junction bases: 4. The CDR3 runs 14 residues. CDR3 amino acids: CASSVRLAGGEQFF. CDR3 DNA sequence: TGTGCCAGCAGCGTAAGGCTAGCGGGAGGAGAGCAGTTCTTC. Using reference TRBV9 and TRBJ2-1 for the parts outside the CDR3, the full variable domain is DSGVTQTPKHLITATGQRVTLRCSPRSGDLSVYWYQQSLDQGLQFLIQYYNGEERAKGNILERFSAQQFPDLHSELNLSSLELGDSALYFCASSVRLAGGEQFFGPGTRLTVL.

This chain links TRBV28 with TRBJ1-2, with unresolved D. V dropped 1 base and J dropped 4 bases, with 16 bases sitting between them. Germline CDR1 is MDHEN and CDR2 is SYDVKM. The CDR3 runs to 16 residues. The CDR3 sequence is CASSLSLLEVGYGYTF. The CDR3 bases are TGTGCCAGCAGTTTATCCTTACTAGAGGTTGGCTATGGCTACACCTTC.

This clone occurred a few times. DNA for the CDR3: TGTGCCAGCGCCCGGACAGGGTTGGGCAATGAGCAGTTCTTC. It codes for CASARTGLGNEQFF. The gene calls are TRBV19 and TRBJ2-1; 8 bases fit TRBD1. V lost 9 bases to trimming and J lost 6 bases; unmatched junction nucleotides: 10. The germline V gene encodes CDR1 LNHDA and CDR2 SQIVND (reference sequence). The CDR3 extends over 14 amino acids.

With regard to this clone: An end of the junction does not agree with germline; a read error may underlie this. The V call is TRBV2, the J call TRBJ1-4; D might be TRBD1 (5 bases). The germline V gene encodes CDR1 SNHLY and CDR2 FYNNEI. The CDR3 spans 11 residues. The DNA of the CDR3 is TGTGCCAGCCTCACGGGGGGAATACTTAAGTTT. It is translated as CASLTGGILKF.

The chain employs TRBV28 and TRBJ1-5; TRBD1 matches 7 bases. CDR1 is MDHEN, CDR2 SYDVKM, per germline. This CDR3 has 15 residues. With V trimmed by 6 bases and J by 0 bases, 5 bases remained unmatched. The CDR3 sequence: CASSQGGYSNQPQHF. The DNA of the CDR3 is TGTGCCAGCAGCCAGGGGGGCTATAGCAATCAGCCCCAGCATTTT.

V usage is TRBV2 and J usage is TRBJ2-3; D is undetermined. V was trimmed by 5 bases and J by 5 bases, leaving 11 bases between them. CDR1 and CDR2 from the germline V gene are SNHLY and FYNNEI. There are 13 residues in the CDR3. Here the CDR3 reads CASSHYTEDTQYF. The CDR3 DNA follows: TGTGCCAGCAGTCACTACACGGAAGATACGCAGTATTTT.

This chain connects TRBV7-9 to TRBJ1-2; D not certain. Trimming stripped 2 bases from V and 7 bases from J, with 8 bases between. There are 12 residues in the CDR3. Looked up from germline, CDR1 is SEHNR and CDR2 is FQNEAQ (reference sequence). CDR3 sequence (DNA): TGTGCCAGCAGCTTATCTAGTGGTGGCTACACCTTC. Translating gives CASSLSSGGYTF.